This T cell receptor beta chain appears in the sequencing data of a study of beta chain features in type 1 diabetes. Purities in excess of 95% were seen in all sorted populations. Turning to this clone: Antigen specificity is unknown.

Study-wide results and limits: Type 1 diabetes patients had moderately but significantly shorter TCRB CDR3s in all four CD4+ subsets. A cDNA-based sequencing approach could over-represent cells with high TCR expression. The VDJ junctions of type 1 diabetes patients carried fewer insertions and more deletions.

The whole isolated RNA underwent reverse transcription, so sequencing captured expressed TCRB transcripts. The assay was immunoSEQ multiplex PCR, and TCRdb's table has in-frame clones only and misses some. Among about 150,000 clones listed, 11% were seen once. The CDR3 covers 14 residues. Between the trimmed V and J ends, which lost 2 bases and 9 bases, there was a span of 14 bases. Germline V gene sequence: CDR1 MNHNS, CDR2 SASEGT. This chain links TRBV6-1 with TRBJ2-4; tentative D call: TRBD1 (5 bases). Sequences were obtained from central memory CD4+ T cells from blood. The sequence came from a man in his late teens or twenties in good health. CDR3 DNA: TGTGCCAGCAGTGAACTGGGGCGCTGGGGCATTCAGTACTTC. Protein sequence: CASSELGRWGIQYF.